A single sample is the source of the 12 T cell receptor beta chains below, sequenced in a study of cytomegalovirus exposure and HLA in healthy donors. This table comes from immunoSEQ multiplex PCR, and its TCRdb copy is limited to in-frame clones, with some not included. The data hold fewer than 200,000 clones, with 91% observed a single time. Sequencing was performed on PBMCs. The origin of the receptors is a woman in her late teens or twenties in good health and CMV-seropositive.

The V gene is TRBV5-1, the J gene TRBJ1-2; D is possibly TRBD1 (6 bases). CDR1 SGHRS and CDR2 YFSETQ come from the germline V gene. CDR3 size: 16 residues. V was shortened by 4 bases and J by 2 bases, with 18 bases between the two germline ends. The CDR3 loop is CASSPGGGGRNYGYTF. As DNA, the CDR3 is TGCGCCAGCAGCCCCGGAGGGGGGGGTAGGAACTATGGCTACACCTTC.

The chain carries TRBV2 and TRBJ1-3, with 9 bases matching TRBD1. Losses at the gene ends were 7 bases for V and 2 bases for J; bases not matched to a gene: 3. There are 14 residues in the CDR3. In germline, CDR1 is SNHLY, CDR2 FYNNEI. The CDR3 sequence: CASTGDRAGNTIYF. DNA of the CDR3: TGTGCCAGCACTGGGGACAGGGCTGGAAACACCATATATTTT.

The rearrangement uses TRBV6-5 and TRBJ2-3; D perhaps matches TRBD1 (6 bases). CDR3 length equals 14 residues. V lost 5 bases and J lost 0, with 9 bases in between. Germline CDR1 reads MNHEY; CDR2 reads SVGAGI. CDR3 nucleotides: TGTGCCAGCAGTGGGACAAGCAGCACAGATACGCAGTATTTT. Translated: CASSGTSSTDTQYF.

The rearrangement links TRBV6-5 to TRBJ2-5; 8 bases agree with TRBD2. The CDR3 spans 14 residues. Germline values: CDR1 MNHEY, CDR2 SVGAGI. V dropped 5 bases and J dropped 4; count of bases not matched to a gene: 6. DNA of the CDR3: TGTGCCAGCAGTCCTATTGCGGGGGGAGAGACCCAGTACTTC. Translation gives CASSPIAGGETQYF.

The chain is built from TRBV7-6 and TRBJ2-2, with a weak D call TRBD2 (5 bases). Deletions cut 2 bases from V and 7 bases from J, with 8 bases between. The V gene's germline CDR1 is SGHVS and CDR2 FNYEAQ. The CDR3 is 13 amino acids. The CDR3 loop reads CASSLMEVGELFF. The CDR3 DNA reads TGTGCCAGCAGCTTAATGGAGGTCGGGGAGCTGTTTTTT.

V usage is TRBV27 and J usage is TRBJ2-2; 11 bases align to TRBD2. Trimming cost V 4 bases and J 7 bases; bases outside gene matches: 20. The CDR3 is 20 amino acids. CDR1 is MNHEY, CDR2 SMNVEV, per germline (reference sequence). CDR3 DNA sequence: TGTGCCAGCAGTTCCGGCACCTATAGTAGCGGGAGGGATTGGGACGGGGAGCTGTTTTTT. The encoded protein is CASSSGTYSSGRDWDGELFF.

The V call is TRBV21-1, the J call TRBJ2-7; the table's D call, TRBD2, has no DNA check behind it. TRBV21-1 is noted as a pseudogene. CDR3 length equals 13 residues. The CDR3 loop reads CASSKRGYHEQYF. Written as DNA, the CDR3 is TGTGCCAGCAGCAAACGAGGGTACCACGAGCAGTACTTC.

The chain links TRBV7-9 to TRBJ2-5; possibly TRBD2 for D (6 bases). This CDR3 spans 16 amino acids. Germline assignment: CDR1 SEHNR and CDR2 FQNEAQ (reference sequence). V was pared by 1 base and J by 2 bases, with 14 bases between. For the CDR3, the DNA is TGTGCCAGCAGCTTAGTCGGGGGAGCTATTCAAGAGACCCAGTACTTC. This encodes CASSLVGGAIQETQYF.

The chain is built from TRBV30 and TRBJ2-3; D is possibly TRBD2 (5 bases). The CDR3 contains 14 residues. Trimming left V 4 bases short and J 0 bases short, with 11 bases between. Germline CDR1 GTSNPN, CDR2 SVGIG (reference sequence). This chain's CDR3 is CAWTPSMSTDTQYF. The CDR3 nucleotides read TGTGCCTGGACCCCTAGCATGAGCACAGATACGCAGTATTTT.

The V call is TRBV11-3, the J call TRBJ1-1; D gene ambiguous. Per germline, CDR1 SGHNT and CDR2 YENEEA. Trimming took 4 bases from V and 0 from J, leaving 12 bases between them. This CDR3 comprises 15 residues. CDR3 protein: CASSSSFGMNTEAFF. The CDR3 region has the DNA TGTGCCAGCAGCTCCTCGTTCGGGATGAACACTGAAGCTTTCTTT. The whole variable domain, filled in from reference TRBV11-3 and TRBJ1-1, reads EAGVVQSPRYKIIEKKQPVAFWCNPISGHNTLYWYLQNLGQGPELLIRYENEEAVDDSQLPKDRFSAERLKGVDSTLKIQPAELGDSAVYLCASSSSFGMNTEAFFGQGTRLTVV.

V and J are TRBV7-2 and TRBJ2-5, with 13 positions matching TRBD2. The trim removed 3 bases at V and 5 bases at J, leaving 9 bases unmatched. This CDR3 spans 17 amino acids. Germline V lookup: CDR1 SGHTA, CDR2 FQGNSA. The CDR3 reads CASSLGLAGPLGETQYF. The CDR3 DNA is TGTGCCAGCAGCTTGGGACTAGCGGGACCGTTGGGGGAGACCCAGTACTTC.

The rearrangement uses TRBV19 and TRBJ2-7; 8 bases are shared with TRBD2. CDR1 and CDR2 from the germline V gene are LNHDA and SQIVND (reference sequence). V lost 2 bases, J lost 2 bases, and 11 bases stayed unmatched. The CDR3 runs 17 residues. CDR3 nucleotides: TGTGCCAGTAGTATACGTCCTCAGCGGGAGTCGCCCTACGAGCAGTACTTC. Its translation is CASSIRPQRESPYEQYF.